The 30 T cell receptor beta chains below all came from one sample that was sequenced in a study of spatial heterogeneity in lung cancer. Sample time point: blood at routine non-recurrence follow-up after resection. Using its own MiXCR run on the 5' RACE reads, TCRdb lists one record per CDR3 protein. This sample has about 120,000 distinct CDR3 sequences, with under 14% found just once. This sample comprised PBMCs, obtained at follow-up. The receptor source for this set is a female donor with early-stage non-small cell lung cancer.

This chain uses TRBV24-1 with TRBJ2-3; D is perhaps TRBD2 (5 bases). CDR1 is KGHDR, CDR2 SFDVKD, per germline. Trimming removed 5 bases at V and 10 bases at J, with 12 bases between. This CDR3 is 12 amino acids long. CDR3 in DNA: TGTGCCACCAGTGGTCTGGGAGAAGCGCAGTATTTT. This sequence encodes CATSGLGEAQYF.

V gene TRBV20-1 combines with J gene TRBJ1-1; 7 bases fit TRBD1. J lost 1 base, V lost 6 bases, and 8 bases had no gene match. Per germline, CDR1 DFQATT and CDR2 SNEGSKA (reference sequence). The CDR3 totals 14 residues. The CDR3 bases are TGCAGTGCGGCGACGGGACAGTGGAACACTGAAGCTTTCTTT. Translated, it gives CSAATGQWNTEAFF.

This clonotype was counted ten times or more. The chain couples TRBV29-1 to TRBJ2-5, with D possibly being TRBD2 (6 bases). Germline V CDR1 and CDR2: SQVTM, ANQGSEA. The V end was cut by 7 bases, the J end by 4 bases, with 16 bases between. The CDR3 has 13 amino acids. CDR3 region: CSGGPGSGETQYF. Written as DNA, the CDR3 is TGCAGCGGAGGGCCCGGGAGTGGAGAGACCCAGTACTTC.

This clonotype was detected ten times or more. The CDR3 reads CASSPGQSENTEAFF. The DNA of the CDR3 is TGCGCCAGCAGTCCGGGACAGAGTGAGAACACTGAAGCTTTCTTT. V and J are TRBV4-1 and TRBJ1-1, with 7 bases that match TRBD1. J gave up 1 base and V 6 bases, and 8 bases lay outside the gene matches. The CDR3 contains 15 residues. Germline CDR1 is MGHRA and CDR2 is YSYEKL.

This clonotype was observed many times. The chain joins TRBV29-1 to TRBJ2-3; 8 bases fit TRBD1. The germline V gene has CDR1 SQVTM and CDR2 ANQGSEA. The CDR3 extends over 14 amino acids. V trimming: 1 base; J trimming: 2 bases; junction bases outside the gene matches: 2. The CDR3 nucleotides read TGCAGCGTTGAAGCAGGGGGCCTCACAGATACGCAGTATTTT. It translates to CSVEAGGLTDTQYF.

This clonotype was seen only a few times. This chain joins TRBV2 and TRBJ2-4, with 8 bases that match TRBD1. V lost 4 bases and J lost 8; bases outside the gene matches: 7. The CDR3 has 14 residues. Germline values: CDR1 SNHLY, CDR2 FYNNEI. In DNA form, the CDR3 reads TGTGCCAGCAGTGCGGAACAGGGGGTATACATTCAGTACTTC. Amino acid sequence: CASSAEQGVYIQYF.

This clonotype was observed at least ten times. V usage is TRBV7-8 and J usage is TRBJ1-2; TRBD1 aligns across 8 bases. The germline V gene encodes CDR1 SGHVS and CDR2 FQNEAQ. This CDR3 spans 15 amino acids. Trimming at V came to 4 bases and at J to 2 bases, leaving 6 bases not matched to a gene. The CDR3 nucleotides read TGTGCCAGCAGCTCATACACAGGGGGGAACTATGGCTACACCTTC. Its translation is CASSSYTGGNYGYTF.

This chain uses TRBV24-1 with TRBJ2-1, with D maybe TRBD2 (5 bases). The germline V gene encodes CDR1 KGHDR and CDR2 SFDVKD. The CDR3 sequence is 17 residues long. The V and J ends lost 4 bases and 7 bases respectively, with 22 bases between them. DNA for the CDR3: TGTGCCACCAGTGACCCGAATAGCGCACAGAGAAGTAATGAGCAGTTCTTC. It codes for CATSDPNSAQRSNEQFF.

This clonotype was observed many times. Compared with germline, one end of the junction differs, possibly owing to a read error. The V call is TRBV23-1, the J call TRBJ2-7, with D possibly matching TRBD1 (6 bases). TRBV23-1 is an ORF, with its function uncertain. The CDR3 sequence is 14 residues long. The CDR3 region is CASSHPDRSSEQYF. The CDR3, as DNA: TGCGCCAGCAGTCATCCCGACAGGTCCTCCGAGCAGTACTTC.

DNA for the CDR3: TGCAGCGTTGAAGGTAACAGCCTTAACATGAACACTGAAGCTTTCTTT. Translating it yields CSVEGNSLNMNTEAFF. The rearrangement joins TRBV29-1 to TRBJ1-1; D remains ambiguous. CDR1 and CDR2 (germline): SQVTM, ANQGSEA. The CDR3 sequence is 16 residues long. V shed 1 base and J shed 0 bases, with 15 bases lying between them.

The V call is TRBV7-2, the J call TRBJ2-3, with D possibly TRBD2 on 5 matching bases. This CDR3 is 14 amino acids long. Germline lookup yields CDR1 SGHTA and CDR2 FQGNSA. Trimming took off 4 bases at V and 5 bases at J, with 13 bases between the two ends. The CDR3 region is CASSYPSGLDTQYF. The CDR3 nucleotides read TGTGCCAGCAGCTACCCAAGCGGCCTAGATACGCAGTATTTT. Full variable domain (rest looked up from reference TRBV7-2 and TRBJ2-3): GAGVSQSPSNKVTEKGKDVELRCDPISGHTALYWYRQSLGQGLEFLIYFQGNSAPDKSGLPSDRFSAERTGGSVSTLTIQRTQQEDSAVYLCASSYPSGLDTQYFGPGTRLTVL.

The V call is TRBV7-2, the J call TRBJ2-1; 7 positions agree with TRBD2. The length of the CDR3 is 16 residues. V lost 4 bases, J lost 10 bases, and 16 bases stayed unmatched. Germline CDR1 is SGHTA and CDR2 is FQGNSA. The CDR3 region has the DNA TGTGCCAGCAGCTCGACCGGGACTACCGCCCGAGGGGAGCAGTTCTTC. It yields the protein CASSSTGTTARGEQFF.

The chain carries TRBV7-9 and TRBJ2-7, with D hard to call. CDR1 and CDR2 (germline): SEHNR, FQNEAQ (reference sequence). The V gene lost 1 base and the J gene lost 3 bases, with 7 bases spanning the gap. This CDR3 is built from 13 residues. The CDR3, as DNA: TGTGCCAGCAGCTTAGTCTCGGACTACGAGCAGTACTTC. Protein: CASSLVSDYEQYF. The variable domain in full, with the rest retrieved from reference TRBV7-9 and TRBJ2-7, is DTGVSQNPRHKITKRGQNVTFRCDPISEHNRLYWYRQTLGQGPEFLTYFQNEAQLEKSRLLSDRFSAERPKGSFSTLEIQRTEQGDSAMYLCASSLVSDYEQYFGPGTRLTVT.

This clonotype was detected ten times or more. The chain has TRBV7-9 and TRBJ1-2; unclear D gene. V dropped 3 bases and J dropped 4 bases, with 12 bases sitting between them. This CDR3 region has 14 residues. Per the germline V gene, CDR1 is SEHNR and CDR2 is FQNEAQ (reference sequence). The CDR3 reads CASSFLTLSYGYTF. CDR3 sequence (DNA): TGTGCCAGCAGCTTTCTCACGTTATCCTATGGCTACACCTTC.

To note about this clonotype: This may stem from a read error, because a much larger clone lies one nucleotide away. The rearrangement joins TRBV27 to TRBJ2-7, with 11 nucleotides matching TRBD2. The CDR3 contains 15 residues. Germline V CDR1 and CDR2: MNHEY, SMNVEV (reference sequence). As DNA, the CDR3 is TGTGGCAGCACCTATAGCGGGAGGGCCGTAACCGAGCAGTACTTC. Protein: CGSTYSGRAVTEQYF.

The chain employs TRBV3-1 and TRBJ2-5; TRBD2 is a possible D gene (6 bases). This CDR3 spans 14 amino acids. Germline V gene lookup returns CDR1 LGHDT and CDR2 YNNKEL (reference sequence). V shed 2 bases and J shed 5 bases, with 12 bases lying between them. The CDR3 is CASSQREYGETQYF. The CDR3 bases are TGTGCCAGCAGCCAACGGGAGTATGGGGAGACCCAGTACTTC.

This clonotype was observed at least ten times. CDR3 protein: CASSPKDRSSYNSPLHF. In DNA form, the CDR3 reads TGCGCCAGCAGTCCTAAGGACAGGAGCTCCTATAATTCACCCCTCCACTTT. The chain recombines TRBV23-1 with TRBJ1-6; 7 bases map to TRBD1. TRBV23-1 is reported as an ORF; its role is uncertain. This CDR3 contains 17 residues. Unmatched junction bases numbered 6, after V lost 4 bases and J lost 0 bases.

In DNA form, the CDR3 reads TGCAGTGCTAACCAGGACAGGACCGGGGAGCTGTTTTTT. Translated, it gives CSANQDRTGELFF. The chain carries TRBV20-1 and TRBJ2-2; 7 bases fit TRBD1. The germline CDR1 and CDR2 sequences are DFQATT and SNEGSKA (reference sequence). This CDR3 region has 13 residues. J lost 5 bases, V lost 4 bases, and 4 bases had no gene match.

The chain carries TRBV7-2 and TRBJ2-5; D gene uncertain. With 2 bases removed from V and 9 bases from J, the gap between germline ends came to 7 bases. This CDR3 has 11 amino acids. The germline CDR1 and CDR2 sequences are SGHTA and FQGNSA. The CDR3 DNA reads as TGTGCCAGCAGCTTAAGTCTGGCCCAGTACTTC. Translating it yields CASSLSLAQYF.

The rearrangement uses TRBV24-1 and TRBJ1-2; maybe TRBD1 (5 bases). The CDR3 totals 19 residues. Germline values: CDR1 KGHDR, CDR2 SFDVKD. The V end lost 2 bases, the J end lost 9 bases, and 30 bases lay between the germline ends. The CDR3 protein is CATSDSQTALSAGIKRYTF. Written as DNA, the CDR3 is TGTGCCACCAGTGATTCCCAGACAGCGCTCTCAGCCGGCATCAAACGCTACACCTTC.

This clonotype occurred a few times. The V call is TRBV24-1, the J call TRBJ2-7, with D unresolved. The CDR3 spans 12 residues. In germline, CDR1 is KGHDR, CDR2 SFDVKD. Trimming removed 5 bases from V and 9 bases from J, with 13 bases in between. CDR3 sequence reads: CATSALGRLQYF. The CDR3, as DNA: TGTGCCACCAGTGCCCTCGGGCGTCTGCAGTACTTC.

The J gene is TRBJ2-5, the V gene TRBV9; the match to TRBD1 covers 8 bases. CDR3 length equals 15 residues. Germline V gene lookup returns CDR1 SGDLS and CDR2 YYNGEE. V was clipped by 0 bases and J by 2 bases; unmatched bases: 3. CDR3 nucleotides: TGTGCCAGCAGCGTAGGCGGGACAGGTCAAGAGACCCAGTACTTC. Translating gives CASSVGGTGQETQYF.

This clonotype has only a few counts. The J gene is TRBJ2-7, the V gene TRBV2; 8 bases align to TRBD1. The CDR3 runs 15 residues. The germline V gene has CDR1 SNHLY and CDR2 FYNNEI. The trim removed 2 bases at V and 2 bases at J, leaving 5 bases unmatched. CDR3: CASSETGQAAYEQYF. The CDR3 DNA reads TGTGCCAGCAGTGAAACGGGACAGGCTGCCTACGAGCAGTACTTC.

This clonotype has more than one count but fewer than ten. The chain has TRBV5-1 and TRBJ2-2, with D hard to call. Germline CDR1 reads SGHRS; CDR2 reads YFSETQ. The ends were cut back, 5 bases at V and 2 bases at J, with 7 bases in the middle. The CDR3 is 13 amino acids. The CDR3 sequence is CASRTYNTGELFF. Here the CDR3 DNA reads TGCGCCAGCAGAACGTACAACACCGGGGAGCTGTTTTTT.

The V and J genes are TRBV27 and TRBJ1-6, with 7 nucleotides matching TRBD1. Germline CDR1 MNHEY, CDR2 SMNVEV (reference sequence). This CDR3 is 15 amino acids long. V was clipped by 2 bases and J by 7 bases; unmatched bases: 5. The CDR3 DNA reads TGTGCCAGCAGTTTAACCGGGACAGTGAATTCACCCCTCCACTTT. This translates into CASSLTGTVNSPLHF.

This chain uses TRBV5-5 with TRBJ2-3; TRBD2 matches 11 bases. This CDR3 comprises 18 residues. The germline gives CDR1 SGHKS, CDR2 YYEKEE (reference sequence). V was pared by 0 bases and J by 3 bases, with 9 bases of the junction left unmatched. The CDR3 region has the DNA TGTGCCAGCAGCTTGGGCCTCCTAGCGGGAGGAGCTACAGATACGCAGTATTTT. This encodes CASSLGLLAGGATDTQYF.

This clonotype appeared many times. The chain joins TRBV18 to TRBJ1-5; 7 bases align to TRBD1. The CDR3 is made up of 16 amino acids. The V and J ends lost 3 bases and 4 bases, in that order; junction bases with no gene match: 9. Germline lookup yields CDR1 KGHSH and CDR2 LQKENI. This chain's CDR3 is CASSPTGTNPNQPQHF. DNA of the CDR3: TGTGCCAGCTCACCGACAGGGACTAACCCAAATCAGCCCCAGCATTTT.

This clonotype was seen a handful of times. CDR3 coding DNA: TGTGCCAGCAGCCCACCCTCTACCAACGTCCTGACTTTC. Protein product: CASSPPSTNVLTF. The V and J genes are TRBV3-1 and TRBJ2-6, with D hard to call. CDR3 length: 13 residues. The germline V and J ends were trimmed by 4 bases and 8 bases, with 9 bases remaining between them. Germline V CDR1 and CDR2: LGHDT, YNNKEL (reference sequence).

V is TRBV10-3 and J is TRBJ2-3; 8 nucleotides align to TRBD1. Germline V CDR1 and CDR2: ENHRY, SYGVKD. The CDR3 spans 13 residues. Trimming took 5 bases from V and 3 from J; bases not matched to a gene: 1. The CDR3 DNA reads TGTGCCATCAGTCGGGACAGGACAGATACGCAGTATTTT. It translates to CAISRDRTDTQYF.

Regarding this clonotype: A junction boundary mismatches the germline segment, possibly from a read error. The chain has TRBV6-2 or TRBV6-3 and TRBJ2-5, with TRBD1 matching over 9 bases. This CDR3 has 15 amino acids. Germline values: CDR1 MNHEY, CDR2 SVGEGT. CDR3 in DNA: TGTGCCAGCAGTTCCCCGGGACAGGGTAGCGAGACCCAATACTTC. This codes for CASSSPGQGSETQYF.